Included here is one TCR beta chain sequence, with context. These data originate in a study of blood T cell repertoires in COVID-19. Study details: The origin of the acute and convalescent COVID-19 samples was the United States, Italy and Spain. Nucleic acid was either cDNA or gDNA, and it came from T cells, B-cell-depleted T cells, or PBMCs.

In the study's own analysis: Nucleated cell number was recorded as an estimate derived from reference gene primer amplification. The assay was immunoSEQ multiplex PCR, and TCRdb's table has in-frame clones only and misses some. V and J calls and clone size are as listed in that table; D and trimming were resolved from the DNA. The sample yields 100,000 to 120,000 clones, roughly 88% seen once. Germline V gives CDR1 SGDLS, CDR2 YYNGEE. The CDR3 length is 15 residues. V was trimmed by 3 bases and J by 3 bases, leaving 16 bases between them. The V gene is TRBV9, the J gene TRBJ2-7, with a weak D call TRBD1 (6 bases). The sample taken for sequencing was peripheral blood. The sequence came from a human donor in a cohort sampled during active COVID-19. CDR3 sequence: CASSGRAGEYYEQYF. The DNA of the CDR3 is TGTGCCAGCAGCGGTAGAGCAGGGGAGTACTACGAGCAGTACTTC.